The 16 T cell receptor beta chains presented below share a single source sample, sequenced in a study of CD8+ T cells in alopecia areata. Reverse transcribed after extraction, RNA yielded cDNA as the sequencing template. Assay used: immunoSEQ multiplex PCR; TCRdb lists only in-frame clones, some missing. The sample lists 90,000 to 150,000 clones, approximately 38% occurring once. The sample was CD4+ T cells sorted from blood. The receptors come from a human donor with alopecia areata.

J is TRBJ1-2 and V is TRBV5-8, with no clear D. The ends were cut back, 6 bases at V and 0 bases at J, with 9 bases in the middle. This CDR3 is built from 13 residues. The germline V gene has CDR1 SGHTS and CDR2 YDEGEE. The CDR3 DNA follows: TGTGCCAGCATCTTTGGGGCTAACTATGGCTACACCTTC. It yields the protein CASIFGANYGYTF. The full variable domain, completed using reference TRBV5-8 and TRBJ1-2, is EAGVTQSPTHLIKTRGQQATLRCSPISGHTSVYWYQQALGLGLQFLLWYDEGEERNRGNFPPRFSGRQFPNYSSELNVNALELEDSALYLCASIFGANYGYTFGSGTRLTVV.

This chain links TRBV30 with TRBJ1-1, with D uncertain. CDR1 and CDR2 from the germline V gene are GTSNPN and SVGIG (reference sequence). With 5 bases removed from V and 1 base from J, the gap between germline ends came to 11 bases. The CDR3 consists of 13 residues. CDR3 region: CAWGRVPNTEAFF. DNA for the CDR3: TGTGCCTGGGGGCGGGTACCGAACACTGAAGCTTTCTTT.

This clone was counted only a few times. The genes are TRBV5-1 and TRBJ2-6; unclear D gene. This CDR3 contains 15 residues. CDR1 is SGHRS and CDR2 is YFSETQ in the germline V gene. The V gene lost 1 base and the J gene lost 9 bases, with 14 bases spanning the gap. The CDR3 DNA sequence: TGCGCCAGCAGCTTGAGATCCTTCGCGAACAACGTCCTGACTTTC. Its protein product is CASSLRSFANNVLTF.

The chain carries TRBV28 and TRBJ2-7; D is possibly TRBD1 or TRBD2 (5 bases each). Germline V CDR1 and CDR2: MDHEN, SYDVKM. This CDR3 region has 14 residues. V was shortened by 8 bases and J by 4 bases, with 18 bases between the two germline ends. The CDR3 loop reads CASRRGERGYEQYF. The CDR3 DNA sequence: TGTGCCAGCCGTAGAGGGGAAAGGGGATACGAGCAGTACTTC. The whole variable domain, filled in from reference TRBV28 and TRBJ2-7, reads DVKVTQSSRYLVKRTGEKVFLECVQDMDHENMFWYRQDPGLGLRLIYFSYDVKMKEKGDIPEGYSVSREKKERFSLILESASTNQTSMYLCASRRGERGYEQYFGPGTRLTVT.

This clone has more than one count but fewer than ten. The rearrangement links TRBV28 to TRBJ2-7; possible D gene TRBD2, 6 bases. Germline CDR1 MDHEN, CDR2 SYDVKM. The germline V and J ends were trimmed by 8 bases and 4 bases, with 15 bases remaining between them. The CDR3 consists of 13 residues. The CDR3 nucleotides are TGTGCCAGCGCTTTCGGAGGGCTTTACGAGCAGTACTTC. The encoded protein is CASAFGGLYEQYF.

This clone was detected only a few times. J is TRBJ1-1 and V is TRBV29-1; TRBD1 is a possible D gene (5 bases). Germline lookup yields CDR1 SQVTM and CDR2 ANQGSEA. Trimming took 4 bases from V and 0 from J, leaving 12 bases between them. The CDR3 is made up of 14 amino acids. The CDR3 protein is CSVVQVSMNTEAFF. CDR3 sequence (DNA): TGCAGCGTTGTACAGGTGTCCATGAACACTGAAGCTTTCTTT.

The rearrangement uses TRBV11-2 and TRBJ2-3, with 10 bases fitting TRBD1. Germline loops: CDR1 SGHAT, CDR2 FQNNGV. The CDR3 length is 15 residues. V shed 5 bases, J shed 5 bases, and the junction held 7 bases outside the gene matches. CDR3 nucleotide sequence: TGTGCCAGCAGCACCGGACAGGGGGAGGGAGATACGCAGTATTTT. Translated, it gives CASSTGQGEGDTQYF.

The gene calls are TRBV29-1 and TRBJ2-3; D is possibly TRBD1 (5 bases). The CDR3 contains 15 residues. Germline loops: CDR1 SQVTM, CDR2 ANQGSEA. The V end was cut by 4 bases, the J end by 0 bases, with 14 bases between. This chain's CDR3 is CSVAVGPPSTDTQYF. CDR3 bases: TGCAGCGTTGCGGTGGGGCCCCCAAGCACAGATACGCAGTATTTT.

The sample holds a few counts of this clone. The gene calls are TRBV18 and TRBJ2-5; D is uncertain. Trimming took off 5 bases at V and 5 bases at J, with 6 bases between the two ends. Germline V gene sequence: CDR1 KGHSH, CDR2 LQKENI. The CDR3 sequence is 11 residues long. CDR3 in amino acids: CASSVDETQYF. CDR3 bases: TGTGCCAGCTCAGTAGACGAGACCCAGTACTTC. Full variable domain (remainder filled in from reference TRBV18 and TRBJ2-5): NAGVMQNPRHLVRRRGQEARLRCSPMKGHSHVYWYRQLPEEGLKFMVYLQKENIIDESGMPKERFSAEFPKEGPSILRIQQVVRGDSAAYFCASSVDETQYFGPGTRLLVL.

This clone was counted a few times. The rearrangement joins TRBV29-1 to TRBJ1-1; perhaps TRBD1 as D (6 bases). The V end was cut by 7 bases, the J end by 0 bases, with 12 bases between. Germline V lookup: CDR1 SQVTM, CDR2 ANQGSEA. The CDR3 sequence is 13 residues long. The CDR3: CSAHDRLNTEAFF. DNA of the CDR3: TGCAGCGCCCACGACAGGCTGAACACTGAAGCTTTCTTT.

This clone was seen a few times. The V gene is TRBV29-1, the J gene TRBJ1-1; no definite D call. CDR3 length equals 13 residues. The V end was cut by 2 bases, the J end by 6 bases, with 13 bases between. Per germline, CDR1 SQVTM and CDR2 ANQGSEA. CDR3 residues: CSVETIEGAEAFF. In nucleotides, the CDR3 is TGCAGCGTTGAAACAATCGAGGGTGCTGAAGCTTTCTTT.

The rearrangement uses TRBV28 and TRBJ2-3; maybe TRBD2 (5 bases). This CDR3 is built from 14 residues. Germline CDR1 is MDHEN and CDR2 is SYDVKM. Between the trimmed V and J ends, which lost 1 base and 3 bases, there was a span of 8 bases. The CDR3 DNA is TGTGCCAGCAGTTTATTGGGAGTTACAGATACGCAGTATTTT. Its protein product is CASSLLGVTDTQYF.

This chain uses TRBV29-1 with TRBJ1-4; D is uncertain. The CDR3 sequence is 12 residues long. From germline, CDR1 is SQVTM and CDR2 ANQGSEA. Trimming removed 4 bases from V and 4 bases from J, with 7 bases in between. The CDR3 DNA follows: TGCAGCGTTGGGTATCGTAATGAAAAACTGTTTTTT. It yields the protein CSVGYRNEKLFF. Full variable domain (rest looked up from reference TRBV29-1 and TRBJ1-4): SAVISQKPSRDICQRGTSLTIQCQVDSQVTMMFWYRQQPGQSLTLIATANQGSEATYESGFVIDKFPISRPNLTFSTLTVSNMSPEDSSIYLCSVGYRNEKLFFGSGTQLSVL.

V gene TRBV28 combines with J gene TRBJ1-1, with D uncertain. Deletions cut 7 bases from V and 2 bases from J, with 11 bases between. The germline V gene has CDR1 MDHEN and CDR2 SYDVKM. The CDR3 loop spans 13 amino acids. The CDR3 nucleotides read TGTGCCAGCAAAACCTCCCGAAACACTGAAGCTTTCTTT. Translation: CASKTSRNTEAFF.

The chain recombines TRBV5-1 with TRBJ2-7, with TRBD2 identical over 7 bases. CDR3 length: 14 residues. J lost 3 bases, V lost 4 bases, and 7 bases had no gene match. Germline CDR1 and CDR2: SGHRS and YFSETQ. The CDR3 region has the DNA TGCGCCAGCAGCCGCGAGGGGAGGGTCTACGAGCAGTACTTC. This encodes CASSREGRVYEQYF.

This clone appeared a few times. The chain uses TRBV5-1 and TRBJ2-3, with 7 bases aligning to TRBD1. Germline CDR1 reads SGHRS; CDR2 reads YFSETQ. Unmatched junction bases numbered 13, after V lost 4 bases and J lost 5 bases. The CDR3 contains 16 residues. The CDR3 loop reads CASSRIGGRVGDTQYF. For the CDR3, the DNA is TGCGCCAGCAGCCGTATAGGGGGCAGGGTTGGAGATACGCAGTATTTT.